This TCR beta chain was retrieved from a study of cytomegalovirus exposure and HLA in healthy donors. Background on the study: For the approximately 390 genotyped donors, approximately 83% fell within the Caucasian-associated ancestry cluster.

Primers for the PCR totalled 60 Vbeta and 13 Jbeta. The repertoire was sequenced with immunoSEQ multiplex PCR; TCRdb's copy has only in-frame clones and lacks some. The data show about 200,000 clones, with about four fifths seen just once and 0.098% held by the top ten. This CDR3 contains 12 residues. Germline CDR1 SGHKS, CDR2 YYEKEE (reference sequence). V gave up 3 bases and J gave up 4 bases; unmatched junction bases: 0. This clone appeared once. Its antigen is not known. Whole-study results and caveats: Exclusion applied to some V segments, including TRBV6-2 and TRBV6-3, as they were indistinguishable.

Material: PBMCs. This clonotype was sampled from a boy between 2 and 15 years old in good health and CMV-seronegative. The chain combines TRBV5-5 with TRBJ1-2, with 7 bases that match TRBD1. For the CDR3, the DNA is TGTGCCAGCAGCTGGACAGGCTATGGCTACACCTTC. Its protein is CASSWTGYGYTF.